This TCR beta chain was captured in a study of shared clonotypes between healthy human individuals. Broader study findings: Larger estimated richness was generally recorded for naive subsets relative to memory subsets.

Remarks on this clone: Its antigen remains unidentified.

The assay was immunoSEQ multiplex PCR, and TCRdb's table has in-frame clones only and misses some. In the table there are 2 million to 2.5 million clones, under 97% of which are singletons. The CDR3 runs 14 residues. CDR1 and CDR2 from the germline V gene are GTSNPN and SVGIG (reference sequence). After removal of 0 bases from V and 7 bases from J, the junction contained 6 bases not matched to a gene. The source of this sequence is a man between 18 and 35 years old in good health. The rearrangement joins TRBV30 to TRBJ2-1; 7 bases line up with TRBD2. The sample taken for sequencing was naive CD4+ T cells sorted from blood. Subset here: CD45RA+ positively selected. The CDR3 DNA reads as TGTGCCTGGAGTGTGGGAGGGGCGTGGAATGAGCAGTTCTTC. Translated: CAWSVGGAWNEQFF.